The following is a TCR beta chain sequence with its context. Its antigen is not yet known. No per-base quality is available; no much larger clone lies one base away. Each collaborating institution followed its own protocols to collect whole blood in K2EDTA tubes. For TCRbeta analysis, collaborators shipped samples in one of three forms: frozen whole blood, isolated PBMCs, or DNA extracted from either of those sample types. The data were taken from a study of blood T cell repertoires in COVID-19 (dated by TCRdb to 2020 to 2021). Regarding the complete study: Samples covering the acute and convalescent phases of COVID-19 were provided by collaborators in the United States, Italy and Spain. Deeply sampled blood TCRbeta repertoires from subjects exposed to, actively infected with, or recovered from COVID-19 were included in the dataset. The repertoires were made available in a free public database intended to serve as a resource for research on the immune response to SARS-CoV-2. The samples were drawn from two sources: the first 160 participants of the ongoing ImmuneRACE study, and fewer than 1,500 subjects contributed by 6 global collaborators. The material from the prospective study consisted of cDNA or gDNA derived from T cells, B-cell-depleted T cells, or PBMCs. The sample metadata nearly always contained a de-identified subject ID, COVID-19 status, age in years and sex. Where available, HLA class I and class II types were taken from metadata supplied by the sample provider and were not determined by assay-based typing.

General findings and caveats noted by the study authors: Clinical and demographic metadata were provided uncurated, with the amount varying by source and participant.

TCRbeta CDR3 regions were amplified from genomic DNA by means of the immunoSEQ Assay, a bias-controlled multiplex PCR. In the source study's methods: The number of nucleated cells in each sample was estimated by amplification of reference gene primers within the assay. To quantify the absolute abundance of each unique TCRbeta CDR3 rearrangement, sequence reads were collapsed and filtered. For each sample, productive Simpson clonality was calculated by taking the square root of Simpson's diversity index across productive rearrangements. The source is immuneACCESS, and TCRdb retained only in-frame sequences with V and J called. Part of the clones is not carried over; for the studies checked, unresolved V genes explain less than half of this, and the remainder is unexplained. V, J and clone size reflect that table, while D and trimming were determined from the DNA. This sample has 55,000 to 75,000 clones in its table, and roughly 77% of those were observed once. The ten top clones hold 9.2% of the sample.

This receptor was identified in a human donor in a cohort sampled during active COVID-19. The sequenced sample consisted of peripheral blood.

The CDR3 has the sequence CASSLGGFPYEQYF. The DNA reads TGTGCCAGCAGCTTGGGGGGGTTCCCCTACGAGCAGTACTTC. The chain couples TRBV6-2 or TRBV6-3 to TRBJ2-7; TRBD2 aligns with 7 central bases. CDR1 and CDR2 were assigned from the germline V gene as MNHEY and SVGEGT. The CDR3, cysteine through phenylalanine, is 14 amino acids long. Only the CDR3 region is kept as DNA, spanning 42 bases read in frame from base 1. V trim: 6 bases; J trim: 2 bases; unmatched bases: 7.